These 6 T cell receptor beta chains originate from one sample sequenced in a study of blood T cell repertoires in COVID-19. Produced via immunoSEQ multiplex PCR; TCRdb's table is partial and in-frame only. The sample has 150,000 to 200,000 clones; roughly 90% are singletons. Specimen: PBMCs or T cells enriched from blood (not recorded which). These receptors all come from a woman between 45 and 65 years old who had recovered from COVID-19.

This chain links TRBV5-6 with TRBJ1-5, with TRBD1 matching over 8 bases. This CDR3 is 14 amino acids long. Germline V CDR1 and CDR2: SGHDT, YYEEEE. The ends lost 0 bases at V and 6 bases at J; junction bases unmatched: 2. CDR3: CASSLDRGIQPQHF. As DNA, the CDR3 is TGTGCCAGCAGCTTGGACAGGGGGATTCAGCCCCAGCATTTT. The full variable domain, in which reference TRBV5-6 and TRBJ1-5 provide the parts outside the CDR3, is DAGVTQSPTHLIKTRGQQVTLRCSPKSGHDTVSWYQQALGQGPQFIFQYYEEEERQRGNFPDRFSGHQFPNYSSELNVNALLLGDSALYLCASSLDRGIQPQHFGDGTRLSIL.

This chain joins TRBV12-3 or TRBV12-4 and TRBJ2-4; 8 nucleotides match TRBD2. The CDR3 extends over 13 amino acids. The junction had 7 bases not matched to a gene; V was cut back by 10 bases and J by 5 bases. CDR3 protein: CATRSGGQNIQYF. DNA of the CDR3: TGTGCCACCAGGAGCGGGGGCCAAAACATTCAGTACTTC.

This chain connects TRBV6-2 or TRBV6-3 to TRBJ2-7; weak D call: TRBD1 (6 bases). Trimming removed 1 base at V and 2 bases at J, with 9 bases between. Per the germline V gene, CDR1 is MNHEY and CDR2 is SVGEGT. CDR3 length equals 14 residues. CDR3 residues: CASSYFDRPYEQYF. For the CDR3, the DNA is TGTGCCAGCAGTTACTTCGACAGGCCCTACGAGCAGTACTTC.

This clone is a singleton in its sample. The CDR3 sequence: CASTPLSQYNYGYTF. CDR3 DNA sequence: TGTGCCAGTACTCCTCTCTCTCAGTATAACTATGGCTACACCTTC. This chain joins TRBV19 and TRBJ1-2; D is unresolved. The CDR3 runs 15 residues. Germline CDR1 and CDR2: LNHDA and SQIVND (reference sequence). Trimming stripped 7 bases from V and 1 base from J, with 16 bases between.

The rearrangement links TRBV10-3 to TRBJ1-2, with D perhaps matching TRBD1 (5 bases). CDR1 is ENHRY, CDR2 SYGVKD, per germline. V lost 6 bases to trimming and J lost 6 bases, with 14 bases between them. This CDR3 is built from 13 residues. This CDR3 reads CAIRGKGEDGYTF. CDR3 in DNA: TGTGCCATCAGGGGAAAAGGGGAGGATGGCTACACCTTC.

The CDR3 bases are TGTGCCAGCAGCTCGGACAGAAAAACGAACACCGGGGAGCTGTTTTTT. Its protein product is CASSSDRKTNTGELFF. This chain links TRBV13 with TRBJ2-2; a weak D match, TRBD1 (6 bases). This CDR3 has 16 amino acids. Trimming shortened V by 4 bases and J by 0 bases, and 12 bases separated the two germline ends. Looked up from germline, CDR1 is PRHDT and CDR2 is FYEKMQ (reference sequence).